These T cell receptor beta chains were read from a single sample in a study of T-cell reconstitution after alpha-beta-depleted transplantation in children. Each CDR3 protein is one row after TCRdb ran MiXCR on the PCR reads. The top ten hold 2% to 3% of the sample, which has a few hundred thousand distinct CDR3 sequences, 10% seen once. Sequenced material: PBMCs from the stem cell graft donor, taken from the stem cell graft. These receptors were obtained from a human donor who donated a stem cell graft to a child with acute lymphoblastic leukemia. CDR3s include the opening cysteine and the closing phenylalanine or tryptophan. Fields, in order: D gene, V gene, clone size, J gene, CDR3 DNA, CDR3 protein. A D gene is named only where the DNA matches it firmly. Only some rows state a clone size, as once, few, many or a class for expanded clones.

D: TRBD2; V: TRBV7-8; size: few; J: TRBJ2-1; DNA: TGTGCCAGCAGCCCTCGCCGGACTAGCCTCTTAAATGAGCAGTTCTTC; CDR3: CASSPRRTSLLNEQFF
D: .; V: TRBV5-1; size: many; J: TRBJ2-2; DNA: TGCGCCAGCAGCTTGTCCCTAGACGGGGTCACCGGGGAGCTGTTTTTT; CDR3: CASSLSLDGVTGELFF
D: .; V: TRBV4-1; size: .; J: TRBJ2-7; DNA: TGCGCCAGCAGCCACGGGGTCCAAAGCTACGAGCAGTACTTC; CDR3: CASSHGVQSYEQYF
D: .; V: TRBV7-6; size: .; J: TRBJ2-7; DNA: TGTGCCAGCAGCTTAGAAGGGGCCTCGGCCGAGCAGTACTTC; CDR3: CASSLEGASAEQYF
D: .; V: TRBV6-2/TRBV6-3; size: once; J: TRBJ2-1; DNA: TGTGCCAGCAGTTCCGGGTCCCGGGCCAGTGAGCAGTTCTTC; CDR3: CASSSGSRASEQFF
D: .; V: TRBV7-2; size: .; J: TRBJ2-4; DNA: TGTGCCAGCAGCTTAGACCGGAATGGTCCACGGGTTCGGTACTTC; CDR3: CASSLDRNGPRVRYF
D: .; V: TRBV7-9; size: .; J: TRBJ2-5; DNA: TGTGCCAGCAACTTCTTTGGCAGGCAGAAGTCCGAGACCCAGTACTTC; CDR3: CASNFFGRQKSETQYF
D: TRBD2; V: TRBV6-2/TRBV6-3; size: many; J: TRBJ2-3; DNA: TGTGCCAGCAGTTACTCAAGCGGGAGGGCCTTCCCAGATACGCAGTATTTT; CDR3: CASSYSSGRAFPDTQYF
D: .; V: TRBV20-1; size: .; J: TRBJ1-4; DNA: TGCAGTGCTAGAGATTACAGGGACGTTGATGAAAAACTGTTTTTT; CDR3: CSARDYRDVDEKLFF
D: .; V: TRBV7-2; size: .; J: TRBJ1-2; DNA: TGTGCCAGCAGCTCCCACGGGGGTGACTATGGCTGCACCTTC; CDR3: CASSSHGGDYGCTF
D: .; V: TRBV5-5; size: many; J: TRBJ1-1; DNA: TGTGCCAGCAGCTTGGGGGGCGGGAACACTGAAGCTTTCTTT; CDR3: CASSLGGGNTEAFF
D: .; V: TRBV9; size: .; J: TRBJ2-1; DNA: TGTGCCAGCAGCGTCCGAACTAGCTCCAATGAGCAGTTCTTC; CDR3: CASSVRTSSNEQFF
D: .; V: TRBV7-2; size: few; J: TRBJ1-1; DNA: TGTGCCAGCAGAATTAGCCGGGGGAAAGTCGGCACTGAAGCTTTCTTT; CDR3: CASRISRGKVGTEAFF
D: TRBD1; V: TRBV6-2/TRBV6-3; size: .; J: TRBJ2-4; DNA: TGTGCCAGCAGTTACGGCACAGGGGATCTCCTCCAAAACATTCAGTATTTC; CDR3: CASSYGTGDLLQNIQYF
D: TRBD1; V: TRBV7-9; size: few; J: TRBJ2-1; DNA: TGTGCCAGCAGCCTGACAGGGGCCTTCCTAGAGCAGTTCTTC; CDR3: CASSLTGAFLEQFF
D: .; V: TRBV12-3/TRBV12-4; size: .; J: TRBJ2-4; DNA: TGTGCCAGCAGTCACAGGTCCAAAAACATTCAGTACTTC; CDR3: CASSHRSKNIQYF
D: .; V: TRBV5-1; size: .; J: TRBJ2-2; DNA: TGCGCCAGCAGCTCGATGTGGAGCGGGGAGCTGTTTTTT; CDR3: CASSSMWSGELFF
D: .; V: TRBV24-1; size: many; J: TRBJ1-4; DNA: TGTGCCACCAGTGGACCTCCAGGGGAAGGCGAAAAACTGTTTTTT; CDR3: CATSGPPGEGEKLFF
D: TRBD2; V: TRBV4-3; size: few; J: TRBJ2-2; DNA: TGCGCCAGCTCGATTAGCGGGAGTAACACCGGGGAGCTGTTTTTT; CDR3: CASSISGSNTGELFF
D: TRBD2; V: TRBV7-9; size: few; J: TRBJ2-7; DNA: TGTGCCAGCAGCTTCCACTTTAGCGGGAGGGCCTACGAGCAGTACTTC; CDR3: CASSFHFSGRAYEQYF
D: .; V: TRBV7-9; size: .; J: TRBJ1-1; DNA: TGTGCCAGCAGCACAGAAGTAGCCGGGACTGAAGCTTTCTTT; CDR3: CASSTEVAGTEAFF
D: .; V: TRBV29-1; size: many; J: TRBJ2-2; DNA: TGCAGCGTCCGAGAGATAACCGGGGAGCTGTTTTTT; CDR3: CSVREITGELFF
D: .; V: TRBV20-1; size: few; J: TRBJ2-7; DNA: TGCAGTGCTAGAGCTCCGGGCAGGGGCTACGAGCAGTACTTC; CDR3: CSARAPGRGYEQYF
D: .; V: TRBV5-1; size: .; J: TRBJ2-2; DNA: TGCGCCAGCAGCTTTGGGGATCCCGGGGAGCTGTTTTTT; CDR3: CASSFGDPGELFF
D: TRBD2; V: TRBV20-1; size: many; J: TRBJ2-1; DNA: TGCAGTGCTAGAGACGGACTAGCGGGAGGTAATGAGCAGTTCTTC; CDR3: CSARDGLAGGNEQFF
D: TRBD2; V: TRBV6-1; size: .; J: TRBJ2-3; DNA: TGTGCCAGCAGTGCACTAGCGGGAGATAGCACAGATACGCAGTATTTT; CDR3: CASSALAGDSTDTQYF
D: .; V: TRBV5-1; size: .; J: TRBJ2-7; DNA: TGCGCCAGCAGCTTGGAACCAGGGGGGCCCTACGAGCAGTACTTC; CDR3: CASSLEPGGPYEQYF
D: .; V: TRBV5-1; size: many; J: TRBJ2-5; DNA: TGCGCCAGCAGCTTGGGGGTGTCGGAAGAGACCCAGTACTTC; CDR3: CASSLGVSEETQYF
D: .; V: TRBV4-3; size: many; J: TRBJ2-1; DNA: TGCGCCAGCAGCCAAGGTGGGAATGGCGGAATTCATGAGCAGTTCTTC; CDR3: CASSQGGNGGIHEQFF
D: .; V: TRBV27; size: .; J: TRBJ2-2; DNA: TGTGCCAGCAGTTCCTTCGGGGAGCTGTTTTTT; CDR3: CASSSFGELFF
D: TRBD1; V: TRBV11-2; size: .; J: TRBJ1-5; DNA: TGTGCCAGCAGCTTCTCCAGGACAGGGTATAGCAATCAGCCCCAGCATTTT; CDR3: CASSFSRTGYSNQPQHF
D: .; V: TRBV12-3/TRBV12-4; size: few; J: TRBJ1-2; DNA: TGTGCCAGCAGTCCCTCAGGAGCGACTAACTATGGCTACACCTTC; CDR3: CASSPSGATNYGYTF
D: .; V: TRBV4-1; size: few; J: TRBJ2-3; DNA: TGCGCCAGCAGCCAAGGACCTGGGGATACGCAGTATTTT; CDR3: CASSQGPGDTQYF
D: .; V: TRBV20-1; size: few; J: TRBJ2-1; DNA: TGCAGTGCTAGAGATGGTCCAGGGTTCAATGAGCAGTTCTTC; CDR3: CSARDGPGFNEQFF
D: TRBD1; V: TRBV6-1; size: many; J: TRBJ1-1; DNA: TGTGCCAGCATCAGGGACAGGGGTGTTGGAGGGAGAACTGAAGCTTTCTTT; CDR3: CASIRDRGVGGRTEAFF
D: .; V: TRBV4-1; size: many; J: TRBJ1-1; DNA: TGCGCCAGCAGCCCTAAGGGTAGGGGTGGCACTGAAGCTTTCTTT; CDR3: CASSPKGRGGTEAFF
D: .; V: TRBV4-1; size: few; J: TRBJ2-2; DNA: TGCGCCAGCAGCCTTTTGGGGCCTACCGGGGAGCTGTTTTTT; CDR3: CASSLLGPTGELFF
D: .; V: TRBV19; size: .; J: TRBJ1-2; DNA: TGTGCCAGTAAGGGGACACCCTATGGCTACACCTTC; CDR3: CASKGTPYGYTF
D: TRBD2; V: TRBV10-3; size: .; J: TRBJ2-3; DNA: TGTGCCATCAGTGAACCCGATAAAGCGGGATTCGCAGATACGCAGTATTTT; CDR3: CAISEPDKAGFADTQYF
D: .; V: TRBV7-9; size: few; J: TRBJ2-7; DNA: TGTGCCAGCAGCCCGACCGCGGACAGAACCTACGAGCAGTACTTC; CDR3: CASSPTADRTYEQYF
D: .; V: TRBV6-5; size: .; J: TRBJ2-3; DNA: TGTGCCAGCAGTGGCGCAGATACGCAGTATTTT; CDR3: CASSGADTQYF
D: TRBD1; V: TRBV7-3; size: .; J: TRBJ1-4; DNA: TGTGCCAGCTGCAAGGGGGCAACTAATGAAACACTGTTTTTT; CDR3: CASCKGATNETLFF
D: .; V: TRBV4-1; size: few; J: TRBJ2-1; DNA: TGCGCCAGCAGCCAAGATACGACAGGTCGCCAGGGTTTC; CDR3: CASSQDTTGRQGF
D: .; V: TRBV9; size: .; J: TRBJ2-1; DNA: TGTGCCAGCAGCGTAGGTGGTAGCCGACCACCTACCGGCTCCTACAATGAGCAGTTCTTC; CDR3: CASSVGGSRPPTGSYNEQFF
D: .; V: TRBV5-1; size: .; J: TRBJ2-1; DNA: TGCGCCAGCAGCTTTGGGGGTAACAATGAGCAGTTCTTC; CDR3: CASSFGGNNEQFF
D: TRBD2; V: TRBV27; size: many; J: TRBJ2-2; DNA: TGTGCCAGCAGTCGAGAGACTAGCGGGTCCGGGGAGCTGTTTTTT; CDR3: CASSRETSGSGELFF
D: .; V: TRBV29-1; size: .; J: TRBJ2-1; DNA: TGCAGCGTTGTGATCGAGAACTCCAATGAGCAGTTCTTC; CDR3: CSVVIENSNEQFF
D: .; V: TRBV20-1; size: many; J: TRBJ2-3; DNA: TGCAGTGCTAGAGAGGCCATGAGGGTTACAGATACGCAGTATTTT; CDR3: CSAREAMRVTDTQYF
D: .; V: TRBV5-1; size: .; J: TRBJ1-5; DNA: TGCGCCAGCAGCATAGACGGGAGAAATCAGCCCCAGCATTTT; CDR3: CASSIDGRNQPQHF
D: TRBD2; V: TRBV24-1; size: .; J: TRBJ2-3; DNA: TGTGCCACCAGTGACAAGACTAGCGGGAGGTCAGATACGCAGTATTTT; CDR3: CATSDKTSGRSDTQYF
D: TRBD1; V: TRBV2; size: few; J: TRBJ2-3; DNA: TGTGCCAGCAGTGATCCGGGACAGGGGAGCACAGATACGCAGTATTTT; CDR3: CASSDPGQGSTDTQYF
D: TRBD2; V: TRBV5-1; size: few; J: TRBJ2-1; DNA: TGCGCCAGCAGCCCGAAGCGGCAACTACTAGCGGGAGGGTTGAATGAGCAGTTCTTC; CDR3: CASSPKRQLLAGGLNEQFF
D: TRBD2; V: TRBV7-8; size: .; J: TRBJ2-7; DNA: TGTGCCAGCAGCTTAGCGGTTTTCATAGCGGGAGGGCCGGGATACGAGCAGTACTTC; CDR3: CASSLAVFIAGGPGYEQYF
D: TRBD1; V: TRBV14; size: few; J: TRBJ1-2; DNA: TGTGCCAGCAGCCAATATGGGACAGGGGTACAATTCTATGGCTACACCTTC; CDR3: CASSQYGTGVQFYGYTF
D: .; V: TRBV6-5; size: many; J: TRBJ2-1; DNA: TGTGCCAGCAGTTCTATCAATGAGCAGTTCTTC; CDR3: CASSSINEQFF
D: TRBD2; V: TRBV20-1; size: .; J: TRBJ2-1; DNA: TGCAGTGCGGGCCCTGCGGGAGGATTTTTAGGTGAGCAGTTCTTC; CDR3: CSAGPAGGFLGEQFF
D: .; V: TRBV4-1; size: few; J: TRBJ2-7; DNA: TGCGCCAGCAGCCCCAGAGGTTTCTACGAGCAGTACTTC; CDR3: CASSPRGFYEQYF
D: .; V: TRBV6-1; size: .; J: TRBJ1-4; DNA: TGTGCCAGCAGAAATACCAGGGGCACTAATGAAAAACTGTTTTTT; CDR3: CASRNTRGTNEKLFF